Listed below are T cell receptor beta chains from one sample, sequenced in a study of cytomegalovirus exposure and HLA in healthy donors. Only in-frame clones appear in the TCRdb table, and some are missing; sequencing was by immunoSEQ multiplex PCR. This sample yields about 110,000 clones, of which roughly 87% are seen a single time; over 1.5% belongs to the top ten. Sequenced sample: PBMCs. These receptor sequences come from a woman aged 18-29 years in good health and CMV-seronegative. The CDR3 runs from the conserved cysteine through the conserved F or W. D genes are given only for firm matches.

CDR3	V	J	D
CASRSGTGYEQYF	TRBV28	TRBJ2-7	TRBD1
CASSGTGGVNTEAFF	TRBV19	TRBJ1-1	TRBD1
CATRVGSSGNTIYF	TRBV15	TRBJ1-3	-
CASSFQFYEQYF	TRBV28	TRBJ2-7	-
CASSLGLAGSTDTQYF	TRBV11-3	TRBJ2-3	TRBD2
CASSSRTGTPHEQYF	TRBV5-1	TRBJ2-7	TRBD1
CATTLQNYGYTF	TRBV5-4	TRBJ1-2	-
CSVEDKQSQHF	TRBV29-1	TRBJ1-5	-
CASSLGPRRGDTQYF	TRBV7-9	TRBJ2-3	-
CASSLDRPGSTDTQYF	TRBV5-1	TRBJ2-3	-
CASSRHSTSGEHTDTQYF	TRBV7-3	TRBJ2-3	TRBD2
CASSFGQETVQYF	TRBV7-2	TRBJ2-7	-
CATSSRQGNQPQHF	TRBV15	TRBJ1-5	-
CASSYPQGSGYTF	TRBV6-6	TRBJ1-2	-
CASSLGGRGVYTDTQYF	TRBV5-1	TRBJ2-3	-
CASSPGQPNYGYTF	TRBV5-1	TRBJ1-2	TRBD1
CASSQDQGAYNEQFF	TRBV4-1	TRBJ2-1	-
CASSPREGLRGYTF	TRBV9	TRBJ1-2	-
CASSSGLAGDEQYF	TRBV10-1	TRBJ2-7	TRBD2
CASSPFDLGLAGVIQYF	TRBV28	TRBJ2-5	TRBD2
CASSLKVGTLTYEQYF	TRBV27	TRBJ2-7	-
CASSELGQYGYTF	TRBV2	TRBJ1-2	TRBD1
CASSTAGTTFYEQYF	TRBV28	TRBJ2-7	-
CASTPLWGGNTEAFF	TRBV11-2	TRBJ1-1	-
CASSPAGGSLEKLFF	TRBV5-1	TRBJ1-4	-
CASISWGDLHPEQYF	TRBV27	TRBJ2-7	-
CASRDSYQPQHF	TRBV6-1	TRBJ1-5	-
CASSIVSYGYTF	TRBV28	TRBJ1-2	-
CASGQAAGNTIYF	TRBV30	TRBJ1-3	TRBD1
CASSEIGVRETQYF	TRBV6-1	TRBJ2-5	-
CASSLGTGPFGNTIYF	TRBV13	TRBJ1-3	TRBD1
CASSETPDLAYEQYF	TRBV9	TRBJ2-7	-
CASRGTGGADQPQHF	TRBV6-4	TRBJ1-5	TRBD1
CASSEWTSGSSPGEQYF	TRBV25-1	TRBJ2-7	TRBD2